The 5 T cell receptor beta chains in this list originate from one sample, sequenced in a study of blood T cell repertoires in COVID-19. The method was immunoSEQ multiplex PCR; TCRdb's version includes in-frame clones alone and lacks a portion of them. The table has 110,000 or so clones, roughly four fifths seen once. The sample taken for sequencing was peripheral blood. These receptors originate from a human donor in a cohort sampled during active COVID-19.

V gene TRBV21-1 combines with J gene TRBJ1-5. TRBV21-1 is a pseudogene segment. CDR3 length equals 15 residues. CDR3 DNA: TGTGCCAGCAGCTCGCCGTGGGGGGGCAATCAGCCCCAGCATTTT. This gives the protein CASSSPWGGNQPQHF.

V usage is TRBV19 and J usage is TRBJ2-7; TRBD2 aligns across 8 bases. The CDR3 sequence is 16 residues long. The V gene end was trimmed by 3 bases and the J gene end by 5 bases; junction bases not matched to a gene: 12. In germline, CDR1 is LNHDA, CDR2 SQIVND (reference sequence). The CDR3 nucleotides read TGTGCCAGTAGTATCTTGCCAGCTAGCGGGTCCCACGAGCAGTACTTC. Translation: CASSILPASGSHEQYF.

The chain is built from TRBV15 and TRBJ2-7; 8 bases match TRBD1. V was pared by 4 bases and J by 5 bases, with 7 bases of the junction left unmatched. The CDR3 loop spans 14 amino acids. Per germline, CDR1 LNHNV and CDR2 YYDKDF (reference sequence). CDR3 residues: CATSKRRGLNEQYF. The CDR3 DNA follows: TGTGCCACCAGCAAACGCAGGGGGCTCAACGAGCAGTACTTC.

The chain has TRBV11-2 and TRBJ2-3; 8 nucleotides agree with TRBD2. The CDR3 contains 14 residues. Trimming at V came to 4 bases and at J to 5 bases, leaving 5 bases not matched to a gene. CDR1 SGHAT and CDR2 FQNNGV come from the germline V gene. CDR3 DNA sequence: TGTGCCAGCAGCTGGGTTCGGGGGGGAGATACGCAGTATTTT. Its translation is CASSWVRGGDTQYF.

The V and J genes are TRBV9 and TRBJ1-1; 8 nucleotides align to TRBD1. The CDR3 runs 13 residues. The germline V gene has CDR1 SGDLS and CDR2 YYNGEE. J gave up 3 bases and V 2 bases, and 0 bases lay outside the gene matches. The CDR3 DNA is TGTGCCAGCAGCGTGGACAGGGACACTGAAGCTTTCTTT. Amino acids: CASSVDRDTEAFF.